The 3 T cell receptor beta chains in this list originate from one sample, sequenced in a study of blood T cell repertoires in COVID-19. Libraries were prepared by immunoSEQ multiplex PCR; TCRdb keeps only in-frame clonotypes and omits some of them. The profile shows 200,000 to 300,000 clones, 88% of them singletons. Sequencing was carried out using peripheral blood. These receptors were collected from a human donor in a cohort sampled during active COVID-19.

The rearrangement links TRBV6-2 or TRBV6-3 to TRBJ2-6; 10 nucleotides line up with TRBD2. The CDR3 runs to 18 residues. Germline-derived CDR1 and CDR2 are MNHEY and SVGEGT. After removal of 4 bases from V and 0 bases from J, the junction contained 6 bases not matched to a gene. The CDR3 coding sequence is TGTGCCAGCAGTTTTCTAGCGGGAGAAGACTCTGGGGCCAACGTCCTGACTTTC. Protein product: CASSFLAGEDSGANVLTF.

The chain combines TRBV15 with TRBJ1-6; the D gene is possibly TRBD1 (6 bases). The CDR3 length is 15 residues. V shed 6 bases and J shed 10 bases, with 19 bases lying between them. From germline, CDR1 is LNHNV and CDR2 YYDKDF (reference sequence). The CDR3 bases are TGTGCCACCAGTTGGGGGGGCGAATCGGGCTCACCCCTCCACTTT. Translation gives CATSWGGESGSPLHF.

J is TRBJ2-1 and V is TRBV11-3, with 7 nucleotides matching TRBD1. Trimming at V came to 5 bases and at J to 8 bases, leaving 12 bases not matched to a gene. Germline V gene lookup returns CDR1 SGHNT and CDR2 YENEEA. The CDR3 has 15 amino acids. Written as DNA, the CDR3 is TGTGCCAGCAGCGAAGGGGGCGGGTTTCAGCATGAGCAGTTCTTC. Translated, it gives CASSEGGGFQHEQFF.